Below, one T cell receptor (beta chain) is given with its context. Antigen unknown. The data stem from a study of T-cell memory formation after mild COVID-19. Findings and caveats of the study: The authors left the SARS-CoV-2 specificity of second-wave clones peaking on day 37 unconfirmed.

A single record per CDR3 protein comes from TCRdb applying MiXCR to the 5' RACE reads. The sample has roughly 400,000 distinct CDR3 sequences, approximately 16% seen once. J lost 0 bases, V lost 3 bases, and 3 bases had no gene match. This CDR3 comprises 16 residues. Germline V gives CDR1 LGHNA, CDR2 YSLEER. The rearrangement joins TRBV4-3 to TRBJ2-1; 9 bases align to TRBD2. Sequencing used PBMCs or a T cell subset sorted from them (not recorded which). This clonotype was sampled from a man aged 18 to 29 who had mild COVID-19 (a few samples of this study predate the infection). Cell type and time point are not known. CDR3 sequence reads: CASSQGSGGSYNEQFF. The CDR3 DNA reads TGCGCCAGCAGCCAGGGTAGCGGGGGCTCCTACAATGAGCAGTTCTTC.